What follows is one T cell receptor (beta chain) and its context. As yet, its antigen is unknown. This record belongs to a study of vaccination and CD4 T cells after COVID-19. On the study more broadly: Blood was drawn a median roughly 68 days post second dose, range 14 to 241. General study findings and limits: Apart from involving relatively few convalescent patients, the work omitted early post-infection timepoints. For SARS-CoV-2-reactive clonotypes, the median went from roughly 19 to 38, a nonsignificant increase.

The treatment is: approximately nine-day PBMC culture with coronavirus spike peptide pools or control peptides (ViraFEST assay). Cultured CD4+ T cells had their DNA profiled by the Oncomine TCR Beta short-read assay. Genomic DNA was taken out of cultured CD4+ T cells by extraction. One entry per CDR3 protein, called by TCRdb with MiXCR from the PCR reads. Of 20,000 to 25,000 distinct CDR3 sequences in the sample, roughly 40% were seen once. The CDR3 spans 14 residues. Germline assignment: CDR1 SGHTA and CDR2 FQGNSA. Trimming took 0 bases from V and 5 from J, leaving 7 bases between them. This receptor was taken from a human donor who received a COVID-19 vaccine. V gene TRBV7-2 combines with J gene TRBJ2-2; tentatively, D is TRBD1 (6 bases). Sequenced material: CD4+ T cells from blood, cultured in vitro, taken before SARS-CoV-2 vaccination. CDR3 sequence: CASSLAQGTGELFF. The DNA of the CDR3 is TGTGCCAGCAGCTTAGCTCAGGGGACCGGGGAGCTGTTTTTT.